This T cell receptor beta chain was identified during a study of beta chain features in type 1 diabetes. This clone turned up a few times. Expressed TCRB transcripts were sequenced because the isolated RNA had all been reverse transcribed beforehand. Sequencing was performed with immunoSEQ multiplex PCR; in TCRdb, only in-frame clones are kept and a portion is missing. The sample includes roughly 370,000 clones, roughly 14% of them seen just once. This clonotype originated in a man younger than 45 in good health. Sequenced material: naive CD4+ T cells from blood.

CDR3 residues: CASSPRQDYGYTF. CDR3 nucleotide sequence: TGTGCCAGCAGCCCTCGACAGGATTATGGCTACACCTTC. V usage is TRBV7-9 and J usage is TRBJ1-2; D perhaps matches TRBD1 (6 bases). The CDR3 sequence is 13 residues long. Germline values: CDR1 SEHNR, CDR2 FQNEAQ (reference sequence). V was clipped by 5 bases and J by 5 bases, with 12 bases between them.